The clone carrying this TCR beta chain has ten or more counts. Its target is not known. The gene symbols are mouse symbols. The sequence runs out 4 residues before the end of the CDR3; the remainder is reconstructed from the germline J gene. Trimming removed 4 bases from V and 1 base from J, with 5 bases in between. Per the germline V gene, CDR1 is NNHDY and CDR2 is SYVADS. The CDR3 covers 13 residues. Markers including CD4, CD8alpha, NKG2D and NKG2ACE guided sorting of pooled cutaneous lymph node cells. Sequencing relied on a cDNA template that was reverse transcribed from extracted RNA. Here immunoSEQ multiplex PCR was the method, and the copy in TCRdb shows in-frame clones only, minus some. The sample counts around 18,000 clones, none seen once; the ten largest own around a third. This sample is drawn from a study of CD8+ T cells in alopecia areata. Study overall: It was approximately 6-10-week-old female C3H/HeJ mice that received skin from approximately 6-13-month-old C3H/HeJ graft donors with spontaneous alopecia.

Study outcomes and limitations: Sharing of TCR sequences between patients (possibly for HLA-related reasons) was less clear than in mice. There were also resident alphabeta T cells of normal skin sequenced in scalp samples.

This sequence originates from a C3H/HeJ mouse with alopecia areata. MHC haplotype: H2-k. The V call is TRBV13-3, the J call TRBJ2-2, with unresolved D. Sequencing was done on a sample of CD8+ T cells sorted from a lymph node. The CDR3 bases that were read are TGTGCCAGCAGTCACAAAAACACCGGG. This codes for CASSHKNTG. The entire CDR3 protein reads CASSHKNTGQLYF.